One sample yielded the 11 T cell receptor beta chains listed below, sequenced in a study of blood T cell repertoires in COVID-19 (TCRdb year 2020). Receptors were amplified or captured by the immunoSEQ multiplex PCR assay. The immuneACCESS repertoire file appears here via TCRdb, limited to in-frame rearrangements. These files lack a portion of the clones; in checked studies, under half of the deficit traces to unresolved V genes, and the cause of the others is not known. A total of roughly 280,000 clones appear in this sample, approximately 86% of them only once. In total, the top ten clones hold under 2% of the sample. The sequenced material came from peripheral blood. The receptors here all came from a man aged 30 to 45 with active or convalescent COVID-19.

This sequence joins TRBV4-2 and TRBJ1-5; D is unresolved. From germline, CDR1 is LGHNA and CDR2 YNFKEQ. CDR3 length equals 13 residues. Trimming left V 4 bases short and J 7 bases short, with 11 bases between. CDR3: CASSREEWQPQHF. CDR3 nucleotides: TGTGCCAGCAGCCGCGAGGAGTGGCAGCCCCAGCATTTT.

The chain employs TRBV3-1 (or the pseudogene TRBV3-2) and TRBJ2-1; TRBD2 matches at 8 bases. There are 14 residues in the CDR3. Per germline, CDR1 LGHDT and CDR2 YNNKEL (reference sequence). V was pared by 1 base and J by 7 bases, with 3 bases of the junction left unmatched. The CDR3 loop is CASSQAGGKNEQFF. CDR3 coding DNA: TGTGCCAGCAGCCAAGCGGGGGGGAAGAATGAGCAGTTCTTC.

The chain uses TRBV15 and TRBJ1-5; D might be TRBD1 (5 bases). Trimming shortened V by 0 bases and J by 6 bases, and 9 bases separated the two germline ends. The CDR3 covers 14 residues. The germline V gene encodes CDR1 LNHNV and CDR2 YYDKDF (reference sequence). The DNA of the CDR3 is TGTGCCACCAGCAGAGATGCGGGGGGTCAGCCCCAGCATTTT. Translated, it gives CATSRDAGGQPQHF.

The chain links TRBV13 to TRBJ2-7; 11 bases agree with TRBD2. Germline-derived CDR1 and CDR2 are PRHDT and FYEKMQ (reference sequence). The CDR3 runs 17 residues. V lost 5 bases, J lost 2 bases, and 11 bases stayed unmatched. In DNA form, the CDR3 reads TGTGCCAGCAGCCAATGGGATAGCGGGGGGGCGACCTACGAGCAGTACTTC. It yields the protein CASSQWDSGGATYEQYF.

The chain combines TRBV10-1 with TRBJ2-5; the D gene is possibly TRBD2 (5 bases). In germline, CDR1 is WNHNN, CDR2 SYGVQD (reference sequence). The CDR3 is 15 amino acids. Trimming removed 5 bases from V and 4 bases from J, with 17 bases in between. The CDR3 loop is CASSRGSALAETQYF. CDR3 sequence (DNA): TGCGCCAGCAGTCGGGGTAGCGCCCTCGCAGAGACCCAGTACTTC.

This chain connects TRBV18 to TRBJ2-1; 13 bases fit TRBD2. This CDR3 region has 15 residues. The germline gives CDR1 KGHSH, CDR2 LQKENI. V lost 6 bases to trimming and J lost 7 bases; unmatched junction nucleotides: 6. As DNA, the CDR3 is TGTGCCAGCTCCCTCACTAGCGGGGGGGCAAATGAGCAGTTCTTC. This sequence encodes CASSLTSGGANEQFF.

This chain connects TRBV14 to TRBJ1-5; 8 bases match TRBD1. This CDR3 region has 13 residues. The junction had 3 bases not matched to a gene; V was cut back by 0 bases and J by 11 bases. CDR1 is SGHDN and CDR2 is FVKESK in the germline V gene. Here the CDR3 DNA reads TGTGCCAGCAGCCAAGATTGGACAGGGACCCAGCATTTT. Translation: CASSQDWTGTQHF.

The chain uses TRBV4-3 and TRBJ1-1; D is undetermined. The V end lost 0 bases, the J end lost 4 bases, and 12 bases lay between the germline ends. This CDR3 contains 15 residues. Per the germline V gene, CDR1 is LGHNA and CDR2 is YSLEER. In DNA, the CDR3 is TGCGCCAGCAGCCAAGACGCGGTTGTGGCCACTGAAGCTTTCTTT. Its translation: CASSQDAVVATEAFF.

The genes are TRBV12-3 or TRBV12-4 and TRBJ2-4; D not certain. The CDR3 consists of 12 residues. V was pared by 3 bases and J by 6 bases, with 6 bases between. CDR3 loop: CASSFRRNIQYF. The CDR3 DNA follows: TGTGCCAGCAGTTTCCGCAGAAACATTCAGTACTTC.

V and J are TRBV6-1 and TRBJ1-6; tentatively, D is TRBD1 (6 bases). The germline CDR1 and CDR2 sequences are MNHNS and SASEGT. This CDR3 is built from 18 residues. With 3 bases removed from V and 0 bases from J, the gap between germline ends came to 15 bases. CDR3: CASSDFRTESSYNSPLHF. For the CDR3, the DNA is TGTGCCAGCAGTGATTTCAGGACAGAGAGCTCCTATAATTCACCCCTCCACTTT.

The chain carries TRBV27 and TRBJ1-4; D ambiguous. V lost 2 bases and J 0 bases, leaving 10 bases between the germline ends. In germline, CDR1 is MNHEY, CDR2 SMNVEV (reference sequence). This CDR3 has 16 residues. CDR3 sequence: CASSLQSPATNEKLFF. CDR3 sequence (DNA): TGTGCCAGCAGTTTACAGTCCCCTGCAACTAATGAAAAACTGTTTTTT. Full variable domain (outside the CDR3, taken from reference TRBV27 and TRBJ1-4): EAQVTQNPRYLITVTGKKLTVTCSQNMNHEYMSWYRQDPGLGLRQIYYSMNVEVTDKGDVPEGYKVSRKEKRNFPLILESPSPNQTSLYFCASSLQSPATNEKLFFGSGTQLSVL.